This T cell receptor (beta chain) came from a study of T cell responses to AZD1222 COVID-19 vaccine. Overall study findings and caveats: Spike-specific TCR breadth and depth both grew after two AZD1222 doses. Only a handful of people who got AZD1222 tested seropositive at baseline. Spike-wide vaccine-associated CD4 TCRs dominated at 160-218 and 743-854. Unmutated regions of variants are reportedly targeted by nearly half of spike-specific TCRs.

As to this clone: Its antigen is still unknown.

Profiled with immunoSEQ multiplex PCR; TCRdb holds only in-frame clones, not every one. Found here are roughly 150,000 clones, approximately 90% of them singletons; the top ten hold 2.2%. This CDR3 contains 13 residues. Germline V gives CDR1 SNHLY, CDR2 FYNNEI. V dropped 6 bases and J dropped 3 bases, with 11 bases sitting between them. The chain employs TRBV2 and TRBJ1-1, with a tentative D call TRBD1 (6 bases). Sequenced material: peripheral blood, taken on day 0 of AZD1222 vaccination. The source is an adult in good health. The CDR3 sequence is CASRQGRDTEAFF. The CDR3 nucleotides read TGTGCCAGCAGACAGGGCAGGGACACTGAAGCTTTCTTT.